This note documents a single T cell receptor beta chain sequence. What this receptor recognizes is not known. No qualities accompany the bases; no much larger clone lies one base away. In the prospective study, participants were roughly 18 to 90 years old, resided in about two dozen geographic areas of the United States, and were enrolled through a virtual design. To assign participants to cohorts, the prospective study relied on clinical history that participants themselves reported in a screening survey and a study questionnaire. Exposed participants had been in contact, within 2 weeks of entering the study, with a person who had a PCR-confirmed or clinician-diagnosed case of COVID-19. In the prospective study, whole blood, serum and a nasopharyngeal or oropharyngeal swab were collected from each participant by mobile phlebotomists. Participants in the prospective study had the option to provide additional blood draws and questionnaires over a roughly 2-month period. Prospective study blood samples were shipped either frozen or at room temperature before DNA extraction.

TCRbeta CDR3 regions were amplified from genomic DNA using the immunoSEQ Assay, a bias-controlled multiplex PCR. On the authors' methods: Within the assay, amplification of reference gene primers was used to estimate how many nucleated cells each sample contained. To quantify the absolute abundance of each unique TCRbeta CDR3 rearrangement, sequence reads were collapsed and filtered. For each sample, productive Simpson clonality was calculated as the square root of Simpson's diversity index over productive rearrangements. Not all clones reach the TCRdb copy of this immuneACCESS table, which keeps in-frame sequences only. Checked studies attribute under half of the gap to unresolved V genes and leave the rest unexplained. The V and J calls and clone size were taken over from that table, and D and trimming were inferred from the DNA. The sample table records around 250,000 clones; less than 95% of these occur just once. Around 2.8% of the sample comes from the top ten.

The sample originates from a study of blood T cell repertoires in COVID-19 (dated by TCRdb to 2018 to 2020). At the level of the whole study: Samples covering the acute and convalescent phases of COVID-19 were provided by collaborators in the United States, Italy and Spain. The material from the prospective study consisted of cDNA or gDNA derived from T cells, B-cell-depleted T cells, or PBMCs. The dataset comprised deeply sampled blood TCRbeta repertoires from subjects exposed to, actively infected with, or recovered from COVID-19. The repertoires were released in a freely available public database meant as a resource for research on the immune response to SARS-CoV-2. Samples came from the ongoing ImmuneRACE study (first 160 participants) plus 1,254 subjects from 6 global collaborators. Nearly every sample came with metadata listing a de-identified subject ID, COVID-19 status, age in years and sex. Where available, HLA class I and class II types were obtained from metadata supplied by the sample provider rather than from assay-based typing.

Here is what the overall study found, with its caveats: How much clinical and demographic metadata was included differed by source and by participant, and the metadata was provided uncurated.

V and J are truncated by 0 bases and 0 bases respectively, leaving an intervening sequence of 6 bases. The germline V gene gives CDR1 as LGHNA and CDR2 as YNFKEQ. The cysteine opens and the phenylalanine closes a CDR3 of 16 amino acids. Just CDR3 DNA is preserved here, 48 bases in frame from base 1. The clonotype comes from a man in his forties or fifties who had been exposed to COVID-19. The specimen sequenced was PBMCs or T cells enriched from blood (not recorded which). This receptor chain uses TRBV4-2 and TRBJ1-6, with no D gene named confidently. The CDR3 protein is CASSQDLNSYNSPLHF. The DNA sequence is as follows: TGTGCCAGCAGCCAAGACTTAAACTCCTATAATTCACCCCTCCACTTT.